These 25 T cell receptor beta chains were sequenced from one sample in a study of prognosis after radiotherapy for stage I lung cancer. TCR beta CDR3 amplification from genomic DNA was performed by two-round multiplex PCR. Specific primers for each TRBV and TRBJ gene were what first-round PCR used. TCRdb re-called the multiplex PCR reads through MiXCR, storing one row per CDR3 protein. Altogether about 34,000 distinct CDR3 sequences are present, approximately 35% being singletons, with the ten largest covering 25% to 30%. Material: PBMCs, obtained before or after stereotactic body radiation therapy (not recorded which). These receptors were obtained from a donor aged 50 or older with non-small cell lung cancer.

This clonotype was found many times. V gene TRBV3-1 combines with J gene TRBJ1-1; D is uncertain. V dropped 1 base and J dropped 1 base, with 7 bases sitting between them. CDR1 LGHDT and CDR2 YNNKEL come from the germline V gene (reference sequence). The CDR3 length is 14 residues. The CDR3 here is CASSQGGRNTEAFF. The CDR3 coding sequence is TGTGCCAGCAGCCAAGGAGGACGGAACACTGAAGCTTTCTTT.

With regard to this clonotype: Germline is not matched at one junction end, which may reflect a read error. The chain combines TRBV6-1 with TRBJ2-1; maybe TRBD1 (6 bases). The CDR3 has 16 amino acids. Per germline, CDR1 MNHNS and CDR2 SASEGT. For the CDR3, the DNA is TGTGCCAGCAGACGGACAGTGGAGAGCTCCTACAATGATCAGTTCTTC. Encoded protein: CASRRTVESSYNDQFF.

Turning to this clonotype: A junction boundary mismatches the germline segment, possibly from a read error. CDR3 in amino acids: CASSQGQGDMQYF. In DNA form, the CDR3 reads TGCGCCAGCAGCCAAGGACAGGGAGATATGCAGTATTTT. The chain employs TRBV4-1 and TRBJ2-3; 7 bases fit TRBD1. There are 13 residues in the CDR3. Germline loops: CDR1 MGHRA, CDR2 YSYEKL.

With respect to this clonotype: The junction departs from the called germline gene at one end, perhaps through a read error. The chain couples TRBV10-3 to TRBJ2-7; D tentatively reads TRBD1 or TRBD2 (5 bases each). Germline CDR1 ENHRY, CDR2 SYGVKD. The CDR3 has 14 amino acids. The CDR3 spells CASMAGTDSYERYF. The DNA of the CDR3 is TGTGCCAGCATGGCCGGGACGGATTCCTACGAGCGGTACTTC.

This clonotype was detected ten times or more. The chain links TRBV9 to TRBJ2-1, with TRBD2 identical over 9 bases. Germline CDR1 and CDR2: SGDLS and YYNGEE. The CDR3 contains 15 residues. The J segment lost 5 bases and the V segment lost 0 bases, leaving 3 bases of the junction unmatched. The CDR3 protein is CASSVVASGDNEQFF. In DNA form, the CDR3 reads TGTGCCAGCAGCGTAGTGGCTAGCGGGGACAATGAGCAGTTCTTC.

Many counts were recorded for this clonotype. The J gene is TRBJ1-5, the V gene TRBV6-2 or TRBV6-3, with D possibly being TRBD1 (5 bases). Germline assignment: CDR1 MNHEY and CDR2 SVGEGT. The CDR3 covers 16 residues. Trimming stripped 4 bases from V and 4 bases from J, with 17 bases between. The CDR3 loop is CASSSGTFKGNQPQHF. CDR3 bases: TGTGCCAGCAGTTCCGGGACTTTTAAAGGGAATCAGCCCCAGCATTTT.

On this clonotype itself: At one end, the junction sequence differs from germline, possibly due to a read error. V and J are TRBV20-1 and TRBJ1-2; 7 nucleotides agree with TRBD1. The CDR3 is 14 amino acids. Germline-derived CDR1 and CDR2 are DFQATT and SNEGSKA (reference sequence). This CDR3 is CSAKPGTANYGYTF. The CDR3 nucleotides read TGCAGTGCAAAGCCCGGGACAGCTAATTATGGCTACACCTTC.

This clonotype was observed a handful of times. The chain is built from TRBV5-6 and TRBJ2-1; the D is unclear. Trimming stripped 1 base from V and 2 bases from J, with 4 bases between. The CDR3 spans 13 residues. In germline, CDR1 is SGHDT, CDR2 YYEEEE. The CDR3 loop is CASSLTPYNEQFF. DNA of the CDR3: TGTGCCAGCAGCTTGACCCCCTACAATGAGCAGTTCTTC.

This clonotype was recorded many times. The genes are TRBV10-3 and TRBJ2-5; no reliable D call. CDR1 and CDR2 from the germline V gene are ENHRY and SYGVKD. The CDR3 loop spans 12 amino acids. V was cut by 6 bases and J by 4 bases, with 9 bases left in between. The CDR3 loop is CAISQTSETQYF. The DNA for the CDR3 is TGTGCCATCAGCCAAACCTCAGAGACCCAGTACTTC.

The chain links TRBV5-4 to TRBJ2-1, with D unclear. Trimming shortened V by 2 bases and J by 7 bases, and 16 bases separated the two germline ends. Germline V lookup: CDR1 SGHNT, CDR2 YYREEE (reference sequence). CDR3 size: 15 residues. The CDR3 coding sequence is TGTGCCAGCAGCTTTCCGGACGGCCTCGGGAATGAGCAGTTCTTC. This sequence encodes CASSFPDGLGNEQFF. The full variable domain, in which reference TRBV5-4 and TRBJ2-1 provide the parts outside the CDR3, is ETGVTQSPTHLIKTRGQQVTLRCSSQSGHNTVSWYQQALGQGPQFIFQYYREEENGRGNFPPRFSGLQFPNYSSELNVNALELDDSALYLCASSFPDGLGNEQFFGPGTRLTVL.

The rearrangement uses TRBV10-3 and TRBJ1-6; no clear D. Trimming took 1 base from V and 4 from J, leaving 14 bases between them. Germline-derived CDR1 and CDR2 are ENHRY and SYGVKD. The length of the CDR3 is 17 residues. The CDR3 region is CAISEYGTISYNSPLHF. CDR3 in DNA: TGTGCCATCAGTGAGTATGGAACGATCTCTTATAATTCACCCCTCCACTTT.

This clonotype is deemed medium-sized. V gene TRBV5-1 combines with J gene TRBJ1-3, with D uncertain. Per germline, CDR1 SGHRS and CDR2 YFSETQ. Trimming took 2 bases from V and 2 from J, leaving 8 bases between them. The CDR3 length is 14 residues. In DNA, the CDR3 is TGCGCCAGCAGCTTATCCGGGGCTGGAAACACCATATATTTT. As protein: CASSLSGAGNTIYF.

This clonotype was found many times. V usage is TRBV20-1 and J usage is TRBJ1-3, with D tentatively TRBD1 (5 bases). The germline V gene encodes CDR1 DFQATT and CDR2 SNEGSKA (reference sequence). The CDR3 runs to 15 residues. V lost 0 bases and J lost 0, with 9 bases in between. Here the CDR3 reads CSARDGGVSGNTIYF. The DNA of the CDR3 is TGCAGTGCTAGAGATGGGGGGGTCTCTGGAAACACCATATATTTT.

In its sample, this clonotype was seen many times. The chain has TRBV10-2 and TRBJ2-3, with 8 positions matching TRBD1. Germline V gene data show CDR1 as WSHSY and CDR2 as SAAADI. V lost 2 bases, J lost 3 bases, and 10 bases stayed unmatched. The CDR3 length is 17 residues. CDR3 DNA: TGCGCCAGCAGTGAGCCGTTCCGGACAGGGAGTACAGATACGCAGTATTTT. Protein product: CASSEPFRTGSTDTQYF.

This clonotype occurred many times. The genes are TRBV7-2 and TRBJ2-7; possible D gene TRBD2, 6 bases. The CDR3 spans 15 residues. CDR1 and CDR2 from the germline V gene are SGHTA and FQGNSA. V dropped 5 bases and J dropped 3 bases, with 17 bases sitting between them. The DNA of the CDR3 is TGTGCCAGCAGCAAGCGACTCATCGGGGGCTACGAGCAGTACTTC. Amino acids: CASSKRLIGGYEQYF.

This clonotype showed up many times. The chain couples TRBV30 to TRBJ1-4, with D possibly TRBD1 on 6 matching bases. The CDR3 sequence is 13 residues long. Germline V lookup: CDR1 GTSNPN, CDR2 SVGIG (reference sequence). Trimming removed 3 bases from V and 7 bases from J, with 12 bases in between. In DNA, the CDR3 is TGTGCCTGGAGCCGGACAGCTGGTGAAAAACTGTTTTTT. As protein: CAWSRTAGEKLFF.

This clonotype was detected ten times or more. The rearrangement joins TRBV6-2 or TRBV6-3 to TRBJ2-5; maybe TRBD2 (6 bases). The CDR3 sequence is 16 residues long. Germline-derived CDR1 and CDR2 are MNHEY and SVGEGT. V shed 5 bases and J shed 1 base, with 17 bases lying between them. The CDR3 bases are TGTGCCAGCAGTAACCCTACCCTCGGGAGCCAAGAGACCCAGTACTTC. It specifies CASSNPTLGSQETQYF.

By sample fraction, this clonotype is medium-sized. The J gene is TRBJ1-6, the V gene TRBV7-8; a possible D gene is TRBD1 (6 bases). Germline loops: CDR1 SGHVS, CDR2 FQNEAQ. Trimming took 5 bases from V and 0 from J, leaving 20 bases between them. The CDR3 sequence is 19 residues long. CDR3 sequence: CASSRGLQGGSSYNSPLHF. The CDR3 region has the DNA TGTGCCAGCAGCCGGGGACTCCAAGGGGGGAGCTCCTATAATTCACCCCTCCACTTT.

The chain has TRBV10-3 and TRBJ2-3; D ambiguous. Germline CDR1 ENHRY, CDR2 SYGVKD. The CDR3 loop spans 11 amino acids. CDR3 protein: CVDSSTDTQYF. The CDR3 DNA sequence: TGTGTCGACTCGTCCACAGATACGCAGTATTTT.

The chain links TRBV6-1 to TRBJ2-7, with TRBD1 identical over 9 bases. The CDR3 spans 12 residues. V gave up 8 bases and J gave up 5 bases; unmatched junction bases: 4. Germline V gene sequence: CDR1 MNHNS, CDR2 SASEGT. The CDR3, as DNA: TGTGCCAGCTCAAGGACAGGGGACGAGCAGTACTTC. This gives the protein CASSRTGDEQYF.

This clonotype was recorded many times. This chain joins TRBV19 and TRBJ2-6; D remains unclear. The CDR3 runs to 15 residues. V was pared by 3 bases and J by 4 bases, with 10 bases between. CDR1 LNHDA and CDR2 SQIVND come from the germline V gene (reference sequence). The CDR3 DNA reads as TGTGCCAGTAGTATCAAGGGCGGCGGGGCCAACGTCCTGACTTTC. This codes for CASSIKGGGANVLTF.

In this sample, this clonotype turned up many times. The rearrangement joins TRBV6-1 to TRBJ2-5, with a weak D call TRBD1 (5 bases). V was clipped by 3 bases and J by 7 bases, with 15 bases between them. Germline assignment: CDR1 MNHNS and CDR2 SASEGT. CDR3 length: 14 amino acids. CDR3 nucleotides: TGTGCCAGCAGTGATATGACAGCCCGGAGGACCCAGTACTTC. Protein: CASSDMTARRTQYF.

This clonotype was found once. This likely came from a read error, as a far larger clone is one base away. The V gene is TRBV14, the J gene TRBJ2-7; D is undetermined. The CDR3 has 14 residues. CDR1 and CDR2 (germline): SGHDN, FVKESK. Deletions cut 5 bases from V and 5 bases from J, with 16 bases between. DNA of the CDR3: TGTGCCAGCAGCTTTTCAGAGGTGGCCAACGAGCAGTACTTC. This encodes CASSFSEVANEQYF.

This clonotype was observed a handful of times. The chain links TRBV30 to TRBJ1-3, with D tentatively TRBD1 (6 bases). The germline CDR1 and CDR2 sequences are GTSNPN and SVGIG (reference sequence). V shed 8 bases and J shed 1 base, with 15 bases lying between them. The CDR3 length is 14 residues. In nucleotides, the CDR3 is TGTGCCGGGCGCTCACAGGGTTCTGGAAACACCATATATTTT. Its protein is CAGRSQGSGNTIYF. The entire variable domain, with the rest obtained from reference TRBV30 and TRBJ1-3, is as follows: SQTIHQWPATLVQPVGSPLSLECTVEGTSNPNLYWYRQAAGRGLQLLFYSVGIGQISSEVPQNLSASRPQDRQFILSSKKLLLSDSGFYLCAGRSQGSGNTIYFGEGSWLTVV.

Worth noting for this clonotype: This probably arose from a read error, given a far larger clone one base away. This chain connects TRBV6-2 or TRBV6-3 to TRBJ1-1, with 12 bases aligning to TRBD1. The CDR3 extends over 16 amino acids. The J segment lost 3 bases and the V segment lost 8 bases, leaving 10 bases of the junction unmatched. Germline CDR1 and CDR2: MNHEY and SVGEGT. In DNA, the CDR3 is TGTGCCAGCTCGGGGACAGGGGGCTGGTCGGACACTGAAGCTTTCTTT. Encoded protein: CASSGTGGWSDTEAFF.